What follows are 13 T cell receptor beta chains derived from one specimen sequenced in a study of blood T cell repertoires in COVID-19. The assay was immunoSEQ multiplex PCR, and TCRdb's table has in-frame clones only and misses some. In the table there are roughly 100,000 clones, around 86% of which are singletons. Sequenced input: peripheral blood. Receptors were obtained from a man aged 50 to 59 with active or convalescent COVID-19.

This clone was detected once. CDR3 bases: TGTGCCAGCAGTGGGGGGGCGAGGGAGACCCAGTACTTC. Translating gives CASSGGARETQYF. The chain carries TRBV27 and TRBJ2-5, with a possible D match to TRBD2 (7 bases). Germline loops: CDR1 MNHEY, CDR2 SMNVEV (reference sequence). The CDR3 sequence is 13 residues long. V was cut by 5 bases and J by 5 bases, with 12 bases left in between.

CDR3 loop: CASSLEGQGVLSYEQYF. CDR3 bases: TGTGCCAGCAGCTTGGAGGGACAGGGGGTCCTCTCCTACGAGCAGTACTTC. The chain has TRBV5-6 and TRBJ2-7; TRBD1 agrees at 11 bases. Germline CDR1 is SGHDT and CDR2 is YYEEEE. The V gene end was trimmed by 0 bases and the J gene end by 0 bases; junction bases not matched to a gene: 5. The CDR3 totals 17 residues.

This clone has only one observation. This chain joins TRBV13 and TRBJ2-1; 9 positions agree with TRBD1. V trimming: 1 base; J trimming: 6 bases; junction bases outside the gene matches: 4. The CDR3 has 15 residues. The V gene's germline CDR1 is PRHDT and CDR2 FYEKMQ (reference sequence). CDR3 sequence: CASSLEGQGLNEQFF. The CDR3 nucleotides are TGTGCCAGCAGCTTAGAGGGACAGGGACTCAATGAGCAGTTCTTC. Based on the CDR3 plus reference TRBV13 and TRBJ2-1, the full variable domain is AAGVIQSPRHLIKEKRETATLKCYPIPRHDTVYWYQQGPGQDPQFLISFYEKMQSDKGSIPDRFSAQQFSDYHSELNMSSLELGDSALYFCASSLEGQGLNEQFFGPGTRLTVL.

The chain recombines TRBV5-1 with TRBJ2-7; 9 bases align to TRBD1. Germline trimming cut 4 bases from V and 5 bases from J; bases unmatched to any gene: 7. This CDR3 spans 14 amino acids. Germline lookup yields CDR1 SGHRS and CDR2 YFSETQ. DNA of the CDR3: TGCGCCAGCAGCCACGGACAGGGGATGGACGAGCAGTACGTC. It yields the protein CASSHGQGMDEQYV.

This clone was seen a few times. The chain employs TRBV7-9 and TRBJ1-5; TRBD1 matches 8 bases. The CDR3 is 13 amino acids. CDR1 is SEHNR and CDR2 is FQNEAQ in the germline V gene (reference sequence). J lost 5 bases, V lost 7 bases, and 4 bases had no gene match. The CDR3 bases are TGTGCCAGCACGGACAGGGTCGATCAGCCCCAGCATTTT. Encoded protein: CASTDRVDQPQHF.

The CDR3 DNA follows: TGCGCCAGCCGGGACAGGGTAAACACCGGGGAGCTGTTTTTT. This encodes CASRDRVNTGELFF. The chain recombines TRBV10-1 with TRBJ2-2; 9 bases are shared with TRBD1. V lost 8 bases, J lost 2 bases, and 3 bases stayed unmatched. From germline, CDR1 is WNHNN and CDR2 SYGVQD (reference sequence). The CDR3 extends over 14 amino acids.

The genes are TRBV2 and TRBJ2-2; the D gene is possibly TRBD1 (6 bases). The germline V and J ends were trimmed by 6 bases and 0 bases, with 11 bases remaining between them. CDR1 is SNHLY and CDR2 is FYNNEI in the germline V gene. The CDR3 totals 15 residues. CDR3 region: CASRRQGSNTGELFF. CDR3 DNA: TGTGCCAGCAGACGTCAGGGGTCGAACACCGGGGAGCTGTTTTTT.

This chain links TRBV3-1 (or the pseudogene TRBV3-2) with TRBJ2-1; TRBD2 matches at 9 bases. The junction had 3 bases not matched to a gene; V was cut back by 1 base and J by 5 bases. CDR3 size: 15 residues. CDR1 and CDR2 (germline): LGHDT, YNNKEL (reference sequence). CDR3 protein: CASSQGAGGDNEQFF. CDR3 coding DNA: TGTGCCAGCAGCCAAGGGGCGGGGGGGGACAATGAGCAGTTCTTC.

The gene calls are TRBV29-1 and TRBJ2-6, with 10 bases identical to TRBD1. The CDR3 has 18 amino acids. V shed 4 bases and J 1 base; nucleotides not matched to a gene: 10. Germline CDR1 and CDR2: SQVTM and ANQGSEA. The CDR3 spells CSVARHPGQGSGANVLTF. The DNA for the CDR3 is TGCAGCGTTGCCAGACACCCGGGACAGGGGTCTGGGGCCAACGTCCTGACTTTC.

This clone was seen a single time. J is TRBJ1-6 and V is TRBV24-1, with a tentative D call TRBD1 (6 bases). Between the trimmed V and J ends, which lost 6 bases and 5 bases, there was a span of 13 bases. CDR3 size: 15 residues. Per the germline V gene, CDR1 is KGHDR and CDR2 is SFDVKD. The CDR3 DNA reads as TGTGCCACCAGTAGAACAGGGCCTGATAATTCACCCCTCCACTTT. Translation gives CATSRTGPDNSPLHF.

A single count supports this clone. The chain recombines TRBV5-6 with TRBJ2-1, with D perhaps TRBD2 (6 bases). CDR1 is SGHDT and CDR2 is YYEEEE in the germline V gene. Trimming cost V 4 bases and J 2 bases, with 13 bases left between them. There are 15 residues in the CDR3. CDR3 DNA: TGTGCCAGCAGCCCCCGGGACTCGCCCTACAATGAGCAGTTCTTC. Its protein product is CASSPRDSPYNEQFF.

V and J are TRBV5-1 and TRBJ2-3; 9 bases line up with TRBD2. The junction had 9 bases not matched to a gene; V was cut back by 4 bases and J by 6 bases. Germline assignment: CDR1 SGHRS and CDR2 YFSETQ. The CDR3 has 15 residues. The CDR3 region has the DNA TGCGCCAGCAGCACAGGGGCGGGGGGGCCGGATACGCAGTATTTT. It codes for CASSTGAGGPDTQYF. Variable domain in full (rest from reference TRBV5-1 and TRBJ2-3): KAGVTQTPRYLIKTRGQQVTLSCSPISGHRSVSWYQQTPGQGLQFLFEYFSETQRNKGNFPGRFSGRQFSNSRSEMNVSTLELGDSALYLCASSTGAGGPDTQYFGPGTRLTVL.

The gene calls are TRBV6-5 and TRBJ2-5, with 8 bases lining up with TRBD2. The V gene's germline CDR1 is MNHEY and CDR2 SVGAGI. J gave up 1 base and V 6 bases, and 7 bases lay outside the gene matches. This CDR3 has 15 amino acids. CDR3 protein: CASRTGAGVQETQYF. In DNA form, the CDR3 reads TGTGCCAGCAGGACCGGAGCGGGGGTCCAAGAGACCCAGTACTTC.